This TCR beta chain was documented in a study of CD8 T cells in Susac syndrome. Reverse transcription of about 0.45 to 1 ug RNA was performed with random hexamers. TCRdb itself ran the immunoSEQ multiplex PCR reads through MiXCR, one entry per CDR3 protein. The sample consists of around 280,000 distinct CDR3 sequences, 90% to 95% of them appearing once. The CDR3 contains 14 residues. Germline CDR1 reads KGHDR; CDR2 reads SFDVKD. V lost 2 bases and J lost 3, with 7 bases in between. This receptor was taken from a human donor with multiple sclerosis. V is TRBV24-1 and J is TRBJ2-1; no firm D call. Material: CD4+ T cells from PBMCs. CDR3 DNA: TGTGCCACCAGTGATTCCAGGTTCTACAATGAGCAGTTCTTC. Protein: CATSDSRFYNEQFF.